One sample yielded the 23 T cell receptor beta chains listed below, sequenced in a study of blood T cell repertoires in COVID-19. Only in-frame clones appear in the TCRdb table, and some are missing; sequencing was by immunoSEQ multiplex PCR. The sample includes about 140,000 clones, over 70% of them seen just once. Sample: PBMCs or T cells enriched from blood (not recorded which). The receptors originated from a man aged 70-80 years who had been exposed to COVID-19.

The V gene is TRBV15, the J gene TRBJ1-1, with 7 nucleotides matching TRBD1. The germline gives CDR1 LNHNV, CDR2 YYDKDF (reference sequence). The V segment lost 5 bases and the J segment 1 base; nucleotides outside the gene matches: 7. The CDR3 extends over 15 amino acids. The CDR3 sequence: CATSAGGGGNTEAFF. In nucleotides, the CDR3 is TGTGCCACCAGCGCGGGAGGGGGCGGGAACACTGAAGCTTTCTTT.

This chain links TRBV5-4 with TRBJ2-3; TRBD1 aligns across 8 bases. The CDR3 runs to 15 residues. The V and J ends lost 3 bases and 3 bases, in that order; junction bases with no gene match: 6. Germline CDR1 is SGHNT and CDR2 is YYREEE (reference sequence). The CDR3 here is CASSSSGQATDTQYF. The CDR3 DNA follows: TGTGCCAGCAGCTCGTCGGGACAGGCAACAGATACGCAGTATTTT.

The CDR3 bases are TGTGCCAGCAGCTCCCCGGACAAAGAAGCCTACGAGCAGTACTTC. Its translation is CASSSPDKEAYEQYF. This chain uses TRBV7-6 with TRBJ2-7, with D maybe TRBD1 (5 bases). The CDR3 loop spans 15 amino acids. The germline CDR1 and CDR2 sequences are SGHVS and FNYEAQ. The V and J ends lost 4 bases and 2 bases respectively, with 15 bases between them.

This sequence joins TRBV7-2 and TRBJ2-3; 11 bases fit TRBD2. Germline lookup yields CDR1 SGHTA and CDR2 FQGNSA. The CDR3 loop spans 14 amino acids. Unmatched junction bases numbered 4, after V lost 5 bases and J lost 6 bases. The CDR3 coding sequence is TGTGCCAGCAGCGGTAGCGGGAGGGGTGATACGCAGTATTTT. Amino acids: CASSGSGRGDTQYF.

The rearrangement uses TRBV9 and TRBJ2-3; 8 positions match TRBD2. This CDR3 spans 15 amino acids. Germline V gene sequence: CDR1 SGDLS, CDR2 YYNGEE. Germline trimming cut 3 bases from V and 2 bases from J; bases unmatched to any gene: 5. CDR3 in DNA: TGTGCCAGCAGCGCCCGGGAGGGGGACACAGATACGCAGTATTTT. It yields the protein CASSAREGDTDTQYF.

The chain links TRBV5-1 to TRBJ2-1, with 8 bases lining up with TRBD1. Germline CDR1 is SGHRS and CDR2 is YFSETQ. This CDR3 contains 13 residues. J lost 9 bases, V lost 3 bases, and 5 bases had no gene match. CDR3 sequence: CASSSDRGAEQFF. The CDR3 nucleotides read TGCGCCAGCAGCTCAGACAGGGGAGCTGAGCAGTTCTTC.

This clone was detected once. The rearrangement joins TRBV6-2 or TRBV6-3 to TRBJ1-1, with TRBD1 matching over 10 bases. The CDR3 contains 13 residues. Germline V CDR1 and CDR2: MNHEY, SVGEGT. V trimming: 6 bases; J trimming: 4 bases; junction bases outside the gene matches: 2. The CDR3 sequence: CASSRTGGTEAFF. DNA for the CDR3: TGTGCCAGCAGCCGGACAGGGGGCACTGAAGCTTTCTTT.

The rearrangement joins TRBV5-1 to TRBJ1-5, with D tentatively TRBD1 (5 bases). V dropped 0 bases and J dropped 0 bases, with 13 bases sitting between them. The germline CDR1 and CDR2 sequences are SGHRS and YFSETQ. This CDR3 spans 17 amino acids. CDR3 in amino acids: CASSLGGADDSNQPQHF. The DNA of the CDR3 is TGCGCCAGCAGCTTGGGTGGGGCCGACGATAGCAATCAGCCCCAGCATTTT.

The V and J genes are TRBV19 and TRBJ1-5; D is possibly TRBD1 (6 bases). CDR1 and CDR2 from the germline V gene are LNHDA and SQIVND (reference sequence). The V and J ends lost 5 bases and 5 bases respectively, with 16 bases between them. The CDR3 length is 15 residues. Here the CDR3 DNA reads TGTGCCAGTAGTTTCGGGGGGCGCGAATATCAGCCCCAGCATTTT. Translating it yields CASSFGGREYQPQHF.

A few counts support this clone. This chain uses TRBV7-9 with TRBJ1-3; 8 bases map to TRBD1. In germline, CDR1 is SEHNR, CDR2 FQNEAQ (reference sequence). J lost 0 bases, V lost 5 bases, and 6 bases had no gene match. The length of the CDR3 is 16 residues. CDR3 bases: TGTGCCAGCAGCCCAGGACAGGGTTACTCTGGAAACACCATATATTTT. Its translation is CASSPGQGYSGNTIYF.

The rearrangement joins TRBV2 to TRBJ2-2, with D perhaps TRBD1 (5 bases). V was pared by 7 bases and J by 5 bases, with 8 bases between. Germline V gene data show CDR1 as SNHLY and CDR2 as FYNNEI. The CDR3 spans 12 residues. CDR3 DNA: TGTGCCAGCAATCAGGGAACCGGGGAGCTGTTTTTT. Its protein product is CASNQGTGELFF.

In its sample, this clone was seen a few times. The chain employs TRBV5-1 and TRBJ2-7; a possible D gene is TRBD2 (6 bases). Trimming cost V 0 bases and J 2 bases, with 12 bases left between them. This CDR3 region has 15 residues. From germline, CDR1 is SGHRS and CDR2 YFSETQ. The CDR3 reads CASSLGGTGTYEQYF. CDR3 DNA: TGCGCCAGCAGCTTGGGCGGGACCGGCACCTACGAGCAGTACTTC.

The chain has TRBV5-1 and TRBJ2-7; TRBD2 matches 10 bases. CDR3 size: 14 residues. The ends lost 3 bases at V and 3 bases at J; junction bases unmatched: 3. Germline V gene data show CDR1 as SGHRS and CDR2 as YFSETQ. The CDR3 coding sequence is TGCGCCAGCAGCTCCGGACTAGCGGACTACGAGCAGTACTTC. It encodes CASSSGLADYEQYF.

The V and J genes are TRBV7-9 and TRBJ1-1; 7 bases line up with TRBD1. V lost 8 bases, J lost 0 bases, and 3 bases stayed unmatched. Germline assignment: CDR1 SEHNR and CDR2 FQNEAQ (reference sequence). The CDR3 covers 13 residues. CDR3 sequence reads: CASDRDMNTEAFF. For the CDR3, the DNA is TGTGCCAGCGACAGGGACATGAACACTGAAGCTTTCTTT.

V usage is TRBV30 and J usage is TRBJ2-7; TRBD1 might be the D (5 bases). This CDR3 spans 14 amino acids. V lost 1 base and J 5 bases, leaving 15 bases between the germline ends. In germline, CDR1 is GTSNPN, CDR2 SVGIG (reference sequence). The CDR3 reads CAWSENRPPNEQYF. CDR3 in DNA: TGTGCCTGGAGTGAGAACAGGCCCCCTAACGAGCAGTACTTC.

The CDR3 DNA reads as TGTGCCAGCAGACCTACGATAGGACTAGCGTCGTACGAGCAGTACTTC. It translates to CASRPTIGLASYEQYF. The chain combines TRBV6-6 with TRBJ2-7; 9 bases fit TRBD2. This CDR3 contains 16 residues. Germline CDR1 MNHNY, CDR2 SVGAGI (reference sequence). The V gene end was trimmed by 6 bases and the J gene end by 4 bases; junction bases not matched to a gene: 13.

The V and J genes are TRBV29-1 and TRBJ2-1, with 9 bases that match TRBD2. Germline CDR1 SQVTM, CDR2 ANQGSEA. After removal of 5 bases from V and 0 bases from J, the junction contained 8 bases not matched to a gene. The CDR3 consists of 16 residues. The CDR3 loop is CSVFPLSGSSYNEQFF. The CDR3 DNA follows: TGCAGCGTTTTCCCCCTTAGCGGGAGCTCCTACAATGAGCAGTTCTTC.

The chain employs TRBV5-1 and TRBJ2-1; D is undetermined. Per germline, CDR1 SGHRS and CDR2 YFSETQ. This CDR3 comprises 14 residues. V dropped 0 bases and J dropped 3 bases, with 7 bases sitting between them. The CDR3 protein is CASSLDPGYNEQFF. The CDR3 region has the DNA TGCGCCAGCAGCTTGGATCCGGGCTACAATGAGCAGTTCTTC.

The V call is TRBV5-1, the J call TRBJ1-2; D is perhaps TRBD1 (6 bases). The V and J ends lost 2 bases and 3 bases respectively, with 20 bases between them. Germline CDR1 reads SGHRS; CDR2 reads YFSETQ. This CDR3 comprises 17 residues. CDR3 loop: CASSFGAGGRDDYGYTF. The CDR3 DNA sequence: TGCGCCAGCAGCTTTGGGGCCGGGGGGCGCGATGACTATGGCTACACCTTC.

The V gene is TRBV9, the J gene TRBJ1-2; 8 nucleotides align to TRBD1. V dropped 0 bases and J dropped 8; count of bases not matched to a gene: 6. Germline V lookup: CDR1 SGDLS, CDR2 YYNGEE. The CDR3 runs 14 residues. CDR3 amino acids: CASSVVTGGSGYTF. In DNA form, the CDR3 reads TGTGCCAGCAGCGTAGTTACAGGGGGATCGGGCTACACCTTC.

This chain connects TRBV28 to TRBJ1-4, with TRBD1 identical over 10 bases. The CDR3 consists of 14 residues. J lost 4 bases, V lost 4 bases, and 0 bases had no gene match. CDR1 and CDR2 (germline): MDHEN, SYDVKM. CDR3 residues: CASSWDRGNEKLFF. The CDR3 DNA reads TGTGCCAGCAGTTGGGACAGGGGTAATGAAAAACTGTTTTTT.

This clone has only a few counts. The chain links TRBV7-2 to TRBJ2-3; 7 nucleotides match TRBD1. The V gene's germline CDR1 is SGHTA and CDR2 FQGNSA. V was clipped by 5 bases and J by 5 bases; unmatched bases: 4. The CDR3 contains 13 residues. CDR3 loop: CASSTRQGDTQYF. The CDR3 nucleotides are TGTGCCAGCAGCACCCGACAGGGAGATACGCAGTATTTT.

This chain uses TRBV11-2 with TRBJ2-1, with D hard to call. The V gene lost 8 bases and the J gene lost 0 bases, with 17 bases spanning the gap. The CDR3 is 16 amino acids. CDR1 and CDR2 (germline): SGHAT, FQNNGV. CDR3 nucleotides: TGTGCCAGCGTACAGACCGGCTCAAGCTCCTACAATGAGCAGTTCTTC. Translating it yields CASVQTGSSSYNEQFF.